The clone carrying this TCR beta chain came up once. This CDR3 is 17 amino acids long. The germline gives CDR1 SNHLY, CDR2 FYNNEI. V lost 3 bases to trimming and J lost 5 bases, with 19 bases between them. The treatment is: 15 to 20 received Ad26.COV2.S at low or high dose, single or two shots; 5 received placebo; per-sample allocation not given. Sampling took place 63 days after the first vaccine or placebo injection. This adult donor, from Boston, was 18-55 years old. Generated by immunoSEQ multiplex PCR, the TCRdb table keeps only in-frame clones and is missing some. The sample consists of around 450,000 clones, 89% of them appearing once. The data originate from a study of Ad26.COV2.S vaccination and SARS-CoV-2 variants. Study in general: Donor allocation was to the COV1001 Ad26.COV2.S trial arm. Intramuscular Ad26.COV2.S at 5x10^10 or 1x10^11 viral particles.

The sequenced sample was peripheral blood, obtained in a trial of Ad26.COV2.S vaccine versus placebo. V usage is TRBV2 and J usage is TRBJ1-4; D ambiguous. The receptor's source is a person aged 18-60 years who received the Ad26.COV2.S COVID-19 vaccine or a placebo. This CDR3 reads CASSDYGALPQNEKLFF. The CDR3 region has the DNA TGTGCCAGCAGTGACTATGGTGCCCTACCGCAGAATGAAAAACTGTTTTTT.